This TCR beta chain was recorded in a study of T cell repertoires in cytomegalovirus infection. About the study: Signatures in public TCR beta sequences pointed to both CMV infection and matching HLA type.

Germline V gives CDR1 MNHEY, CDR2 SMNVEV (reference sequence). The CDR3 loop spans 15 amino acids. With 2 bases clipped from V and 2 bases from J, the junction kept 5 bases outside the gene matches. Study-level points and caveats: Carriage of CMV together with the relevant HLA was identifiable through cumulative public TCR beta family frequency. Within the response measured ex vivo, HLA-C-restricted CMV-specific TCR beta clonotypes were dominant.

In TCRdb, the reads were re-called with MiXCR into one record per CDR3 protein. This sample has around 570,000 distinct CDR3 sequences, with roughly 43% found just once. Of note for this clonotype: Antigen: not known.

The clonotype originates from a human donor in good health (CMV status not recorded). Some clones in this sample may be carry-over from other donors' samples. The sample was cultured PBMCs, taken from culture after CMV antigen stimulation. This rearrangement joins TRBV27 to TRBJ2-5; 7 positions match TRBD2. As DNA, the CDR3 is TGTGCCAGCAGTTTAGGGGGGACTATACAAGAGACCCAGTACTTC. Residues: CASSLGGTIQETQYF.